The rows below give T cell receptor beta chains drawn from one sample of a study of regulatory T cells in long-lasting Graves disease. TCRdb redid the calling of the multiplex PCR reads with MiXCR, one entry per CDR3 protein. The sample lists 600,000 to 850,000 distinct CDR3 sequences, about 30% occurring once. Sample: peripheral blood mononuclear cells (PBMCs), taken when the disease was refractory, from a patient treated with antithyroid drugs. Source of these receptors: a female donor with Graves disease. Both conserved end residues are part of each CDR3. Fields, in order: V gene, J gene, clone size, D gene, CDR3 protein, CDR3 DNA. D genes are given only for firm matches. Not all rows give a size; the values are once, few, many and, for expanded clones, a class.

TRBV12-3/TRBV12-4	TRBJ1-6	many	.	CASTRNNSPLHF	TGTGCCAGCACCAGAAACAATTCACCCCTCCACTTT
TRBV2	TRBJ1-5	many	TRBD1	CASTLAWDREYQPQHF	TGTGCCAGCACCCTTGCTTGGGACAGGGAGTATCAGCCCCAGCATTTT
TRBV10-3	TRBJ1-1	.	.	CAISVDGSGLNTEAFF	TGTGCCATCAGTGTCGACGGATCAGGGCTGAACACTGAAGCTTTCTTT
TRBV29-1	TRBJ1-3	.	.	CSAGVSGNTIYF	TGCAGCGCCGGGGTCTCTGGAAACACCATATATTTT
TRBV6-5	TRBJ2-1	.	.	CASSYSLNNEQFF	TGTGCCAGCAGTTACTCCCTGAACAATGAGCAGTTCTTC
TRBV4-1	TRBJ1-1	.	TRBD1	CASSQDLYMSDREAFF	TGCGCCAGCAGCCAAGATCTTTATATGTCGGACAGGGAAGCTTTCTTT
TRBV5-6	TRBJ2-7	.	.	CASSLVATGNYEQYF	TGTGCCAGCAGCTTGGTGGCCACGGGGAACTACGAGCAGTACTTC
TRBV6-5	TRBJ1-1	.	.	CASSYWLGGGTEAFF	TGTGCCAGCAGTTACTGGCTAGGAGGGGGCACTGAAGCTTTCTTT
TRBV20-1	TRBJ2-7	few	.	CSARMGSYEQYF	TGCAGTGCTAGAATGGGTTCCTACGAGCAGTACTTC
TRBV19	TRBJ2-5	.	TRBD2	CASSGRGRSETQYF	TGTGCCAGTAGTGGGAGGGGCAGGAGTGAGACCCAGTACTTC
TRBV28	TRBJ1-2	many	TRBD1	CASNIGTVYGYTF	TGTGCCAGCAACATCGGGACAGTTTATGGCTACACCTTC
TRBV7-3	TRBJ2-5	.	TRBD1	CASSLDRGYETQYF	TGTGCCAGCAGCTTAGACAGGGGTTATGAGACCCAGTACTTC
TRBV6-1	TRBJ1-5	once	.	CASSPGGRDNQPQHF	TGTGCCAGCAGCCCCGGCGGCAGGGACAATCAGCCCCAGCATTTT
TRBV6-1	TRBJ1-2	.	TRBD1	CASSEGQGGYGYTF	TGTGCCAGCAGTGAGGGACAGGGGGGGTATGGCTACACCTTC
TRBV12-3/TRBV12-4	TRBJ1-5	.	.	CASSLLGSQPQHF	TGTGCCAGCAGTTTATTGGGCTCTCAGCCCCAGCATTTT
TRBV28	TRBJ2-7	few	TRBD1	CASSSPGTGDYEQYF	TGTGCCAGCAGTTCGCCGGGGACAGGGGACTACGAGCAGTACTTC
TRBV7-8	TRBJ1-1	.	.	CASSLGSAMNTEAFF	TGTGCCAGCAGCTTAGGATCAGCTATGAACACTGAAGCTTTCTTT
TRBV12-3/TRBV12-4	TRBJ1-1	few	.	CASSVSYPNTEAFF	TGTGCCAGCTCCGTCTCTTATCCGAACACTGAAGCTTTCTTT
TRBV12-3/TRBV12-4	TRBJ2-2	few	.	CASRFRGDTGELFF	TGTGCCAGTAGATTCAGGGGGGACACCGGGGAGCTGTTTTTT
TRBV28	TRBJ2-7	.	TRBD2	CASSSSGRAQGEQYF	TGTGCCAGCAGTTCCAGCGGGAGGGCCCAGGGAGAGCAGTACTTC
TRBV30	TRBJ1-2	.	.	CAWSVDGYGYTF	TGTGCCTGGAGCGTGGACGGCTATGGCTACACCTTC
TRBV11-3	TRBJ2-4	once	TRBD2	CASSNSGTENIQYF	TGTGCCAGCAGTAATAGCGGGACGGAAAACATTCAGTACTTC
TRBV29-1	TRBJ2-5	.	.	CSVGGGRGETQYF	TGCAGCGTTGGAGGGGGGCGCGGGGAGACCCAGTACTTC
TRBV7-9	TRBJ1-1	few	.	CASSLTGRGGAEAFF	TGTGCCAGCAGCTTAACGGGTCGAGGGGGGGCTGAAGCTTTCTTT
TRBV7-2	TRBJ1-5	few	.	CASSLGGFGQPQHF	TGTGCCAGCAGCTTAGGAGGGTTTGGGCAGCCCCAGCATTTT
TRBV19	TRBJ2-7	few	.	CASSPHVGTSYEQYF	TGTGCCAGTAGCCCTCACGTGGGCACATCCTACGAGCAGTACTTC
TRBV12-3/TRBV12-4	TRBJ2-5	many	.	CASSPRDAEGTQYF	TGTGCCAGCAGTCCTCGGGACGCCGAGGGGACCCAGTACTTC
TRBV12-3/TRBV12-4	TRBJ1-2	.	.	CASSFSVEGYTF	TGTGCCAGCAGTTTTAGTGTGGAGGGCTACACCTTC
TRBV7-6	TRBJ1-1	many	.	CASSLAPGATEAFF	TGTGCCAGCAGCTTAGCCCCCGGGGCCACTGAAGCTTTCTTT
TRBV7-9	TRBJ1-1	few	.	CASSPGNSNTEAFF	TGTGCCAGCAGCCCAGGGAATTCGAACACTGAAGCTTTCTTT
TRBV12-3/TRBV12-4	TRBJ1-5	few	.	CASSALWQTQHF	TGTGCCAGCAGTGCACTCTGGCAGACCCAGCATTTT
TRBV7-9	TRBJ2-7	.	.	CASSPAGGPSYEQYF	TGTGCCAGCAGCCCCGCGGGCGGGCCGTCCTACGAGCAGTACTTC
TRBV5-1	TRBJ1-2	.	.	CASSGWRDRTGNYGYTF	TGCGCCAGCAGCGGGTGGAGGGATCGGACGGGAAACTATGGCTACACCTTC
TRBV18	TRBJ1-5	.	.	CASSPAGSTGQPQHF	TGTGCCAGCTCACCGGCAGGCTCCACGGGTCAGCCCCAGCATTTT
TRBV4-1	TRBJ1-3	few	.	CASSQPQGNTIYF	TGCGCCAGCAGCCAACCGCAGGGAAACACCATATATTTT
TRBV19	TRBJ1-4	few	.	CASSPGGQKNEKLFF	TGTGCCAGTAGTCCCGGCGGACAGAAGAATGAAAAACTGTTTTTT
TRBV5-1	TRBJ2-5	.	TRBD2	CASSLEGLAGVETQYF	TGCGCCAGCAGCTTGGAGGGACTAGCGGGAGTGGAGACCCAGTACTTC
TRBV6-1	TRBJ1-6	many	TRBD1	CASSNGQANNSPLHF	TGTGCCAGCAGTAACGGACAGGCCAATAATTCACCCCTCCACTTT
TRBV2	TRBJ2-3	once	TRBD1	CASSENRGDTQYF	TGTGCCAGCAGTGAAAACAGGGGAGATACGCAGTATTTT
TRBV12-3/TRBV12-4	TRBJ1-1	few	TRBD1	CASSFWGTGAFF	TGTGCCAGCAGTTTTTGGGGGACAGGTGCTTTCTTT
TRBV11-2	TRBJ1-1	few	.	CASSLLSLQGGEAFF	TGTGCCAGCAGCTTATTGTCGTTGCAAGGGGGTGAAGCTTTCTTT
TRBV3-1	TRBJ2-5	.	.	CASSSLVGQPVGSTQYF	TGTGCCAGCAGCTCCCTGGTCGGACAGCCGGTGGGGTCGACCCAGTACTTC
TRBV6-1	TRBJ2-3	few	.	CASKYLGTDTQYF	TGTGCCAGCAAGTATCTCGGCACAGATACGCAGTATTTT
TRBV6-9	TRBJ1-1	many	.	CASSYPGSGRETEAFF	TGTGCCAGCAGTTACCCGGGAAGTGGGAGAGAGACTGAAGCTTTCTTT
TRBV5-1	TRBJ2-5	.	TRBD2	CASSRDTSGSETQYF	TGCGCCAGCAGTCGAGACACTAGCGGGAGTGAGACCCAGTACTTC
TRBV7-3	TRBJ1-2	few	TRBD1	CASSLTARETGANYGYTF	TGTGCCAGCAGCTTAACGGCCCGGGAAACAGGGGCGAACTATGGCTACACCTTC
TRBV20-1	TRBJ1-2	.	.	CSARQGPYGYTF	TGCAGTGCTAGGCAGGGGCCCTATGGCTACACCTTC
TRBV7-9	TRBJ2-7	.	TRBD2	CASSIRLAGVQVYEQYF	TGTGCCAGCAGCATAAGACTAGCGGGAGTCCAAGTCTACGAGCAGTACTTC